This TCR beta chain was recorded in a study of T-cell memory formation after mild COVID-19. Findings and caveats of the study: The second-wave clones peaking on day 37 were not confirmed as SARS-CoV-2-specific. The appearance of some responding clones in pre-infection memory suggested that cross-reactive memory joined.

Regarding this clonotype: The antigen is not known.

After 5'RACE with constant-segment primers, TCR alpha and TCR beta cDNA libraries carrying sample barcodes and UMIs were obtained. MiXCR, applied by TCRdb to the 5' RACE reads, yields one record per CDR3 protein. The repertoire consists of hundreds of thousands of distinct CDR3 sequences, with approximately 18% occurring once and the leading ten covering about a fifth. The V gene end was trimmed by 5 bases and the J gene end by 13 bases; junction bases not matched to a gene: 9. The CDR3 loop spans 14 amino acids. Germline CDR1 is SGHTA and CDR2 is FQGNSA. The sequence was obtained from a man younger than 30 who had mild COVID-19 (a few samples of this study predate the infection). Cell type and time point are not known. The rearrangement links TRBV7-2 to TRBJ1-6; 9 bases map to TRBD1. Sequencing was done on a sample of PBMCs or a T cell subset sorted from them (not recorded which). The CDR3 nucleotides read TGTGCCAGCAGCGACCGGGACAGGGCGAGTCCCCTCCACTTT. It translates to CASSDRDRASPLHF.